This T cell receptor beta chain comes out of a study of CD8 T cells in ankylosing spondylitis. A single record per CDR3 protein comes from TCRdb applying MiXCR to the 5' RACE reads. Here the sample spans hundreds of thousands of distinct CDR3 sequences, about 25% being singletons. This CDR3 is built from 14 residues. The germline V gene encodes CDR1 SQVTM and CDR2 ANQGSEA. The trim removed 6 bases at V and 6 bases at J, leaving 5 bases unmatched. Study-level points and caveats: Researchers report that disease-linked clones proved CD8+ and relatively rare in peripheral blood. In ankylosing spondylitis blood, a motif of roughly 8 highly homologous TCR beta variants appeared characteristic.

For this clonotype: Its antigen is currently unknown.

Sequenced: blood, either unsorted or a sorted T cell fraction (not recorded which). The receptor's source is a male donor with ankylosing spondylitis. The rearrangement uses TRBV29-1 and TRBJ2-1, with 13 bases matching TRBD2. The CDR3 is CSVTGLAGVNEQFF. The CDR3 nucleotides are TGCAGCGTCACTGGACTAGCGGGAGTCAATGAGCAGTTCTTC.